This entry lists 18 T cell receptor beta chains sequenced from one sample in a study of blood T cell repertoires in COVID-19. The assay was immunoSEQ multiplex PCR, and TCRdb's table has in-frame clones only and misses some. Found here are approximately 170,000 clones, about 83% of them singletons; the top ten hold 3% to 4.5%. The sequenced material came from peripheral blood. Source of these receptors: a young man with active or convalescent COVID-19.

This clone was seen once. The chain recombines TRBV4-3 with TRBJ1-1, with D possibly being TRBD1 (5 bases). The germline V and J ends were trimmed by 0 bases and 1 base, with 9 bases remaining between them. The CDR3 has 15 amino acids. The germline CDR1 and CDR2 sequences are LGHNA and YSLEER. The CDR3 nucleotides read TGCGCCAGCAGCCAAGATGGGGACTCGAACACTGAAGCTTTCTTT. Translated, it gives CASSQDGDSNTEAFF.

This clone has just one count. V is TRBV9 and J is TRBJ2-2; 8 bases align to TRBD1. After removal of 3 bases from V and 8 bases from J, the junction contained 0 bases not matched to a gene. The CDR3 sequence is 12 residues long. Per germline, CDR1 SGDLS and CDR2 YYNGEE. CDR3 loop: CASSGTGGELFF. Written as DNA, the CDR3 is TGTGCCAGCAGCGGGACAGGGGGGGAGCTGTTTTTT.

This chain uses TRBV7-6 with TRBJ2-3; 11 bases fit TRBD2. This CDR3 is built from 17 residues. In germline, CDR1 is SGHVS, CDR2 FNYEAQ. Trimming took 1 base from V and 3 from J; bases not matched to a gene: 6. The CDR3, as DNA: TGTGCCAGCAGCTTAGAACTAGCGGGGGTGGGAACAGATACGCAGTATTTT. Encoded protein: CASSLELAGVGTDTQYF.

J is TRBJ1-1 and V is TRBV5-4; 8 bases agree with TRBD1. CDR3 size: 16 residues. V trimming: 1 base; J trimming: 5 bases; junction bases outside the gene matches: 10. Germline V lookup: CDR1 SGHNT, CDR2 YYREEE (reference sequence). In nucleotides, the CDR3 is TGTGCCAGCAGCTTGTTTCCAGGGGGCTTGGGGACTGAAGCTTTCTTT. Encoded protein: CASSLFPGGLGTEAFF. Looking up the rest from reference TRBV5-4 and TRBJ1-1 gives the full variable domain: ETGVTQSPTHLIKTRGQQVTLRCSSQSGHNTVSWYQQALGQGPQFIFQYYREEENGRGNFPPRFSGLQFPNYSSELNVNALELDDSALYLCASSLFPGGLGTEAFFGQGTRLTVV.

The chain is built from TRBV15 and TRBJ2-5; 7 bases match TRBD2. CDR3 length equals 15 residues. In germline, CDR1 is LNHNV, CDR2 YYDKDF (reference sequence). V shed 6 bases, J shed 5 bases, and the junction held 12 bases outside the gene matches. The CDR3: CATRVAGEVIETQYF. CDR3 coding DNA: TGTGCCACCAGGGTCGCGGGAGAAGTGATCGAGACCCAGTACTTC.

J is TRBJ1-2 and V is TRBV6-6, with TRBD1 matching over 7 bases. This CDR3 has 15 amino acids. Losses at the gene ends were 2 bases for V and 8 bases for J; bases not matched to a gene: 11. Germline V gene sequence: CDR1 MNHNY, CDR2 SVGAGI (reference sequence). The CDR3 is CASSYDQDRVEGYTF. Here the CDR3 DNA reads TGTGCCAGCAGTTACGACCAAGACAGGGTGGAGGGCTACACCTTC.

The chain uses TRBV7-9 and TRBJ2-3, with unresolved D. The CDR3 contains 13 residues. Trimming removed 4 bases at V and 8 bases at J, with 13 bases between. Per germline, CDR1 SEHNR and CDR2 FQNEAQ (reference sequence). The CDR3 loop is CASSYGPSLTQYF. The CDR3 region has the DNA TGTGCCAGCAGCTATGGGCCCTCCCTTACGCAGTATTTT.

This sequence joins TRBV5-1 and TRBJ1-1, with 7 bases fitting TRBD1. The CDR3 sequence is 12 residues long. Germline V gene data show CDR1 as SGHRS and CDR2 as YFSETQ. V lost 5 bases, J lost 6 bases, and 4 bases stayed unmatched. In nucleotides, the CDR3 is TGCGCCAGCAGAGGGACAGACCCTGAAGCTTTCTTT. Amino acids: CASRGTDPEAFF.

The gene calls are TRBV9 and TRBJ2-3; 9 bases fit TRBD2. Looked up from germline, CDR1 is SGDLS and CDR2 is YYNGEE. The V segment lost 4 bases and the J segment 2 bases; nucleotides outside the gene matches: 8. This CDR3 spans 16 amino acids. In DNA form, the CDR3 reads TGTGCCAGCAGCCCTCGGACTAGCGCGACCACAGATACGCAGTATTTT. Protein: CASSPRTSATTDTQYF.

The chain uses TRBV11-2 and TRBJ1-2; 12 bases agree with TRBD1. The CDR3 spans 17 residues. Unmatched junction bases numbered 7, after V lost 4 bases and J lost 1 base. Germline V lookup: CDR1 SGHAT, CDR2 FQNNGV. In nucleotides, the CDR3 is TGTGCCAGCAGCTCCGGGACAGGGGGCATTGATAACTATGGCTACACCTTC. Translation gives CASSSGTGGIDNYGYTF.

V is TRBV4-1 and J is TRBJ2-1; tentative D call: TRBD1 (5 bases). The V end lost 1 base, the J end lost 3 bases, and 10 bases lay between the germline ends. Germline V CDR1 and CDR2: MGHRA, YSYEKL. The CDR3 extends over 15 amino acids. CDR3 loop: CASSQGTHDYNEQFF. DNA of the CDR3: TGCGCCAGCAGCCAAGGGACACACGACTACAATGAGCAGTTCTTC.

The rearrangement links TRBV2 to TRBJ2-1, with TRBD2 matching over 8 bases. The CDR3 is 16 residues long. The V segment lost 11 bases and the J segment 0 bases; nucleotides outside the gene matches: 12. Per germline, CDR1 SNHLY and CDR2 FYNNEI. As DNA, the CDR3 is TGTGCCGGGTCTAGCGGGCCGGCCAGCTCCTACAATGAGCAGTTCTTC. Protein product: CAGSSGPASSYNEQFF.

This clone was picked up a small number of times. The V gene is TRBV30, the J gene TRBJ1-5; 7 positions match TRBD1. Germline loops: CDR1 GTSNPN, CDR2 SVGIG (reference sequence). CDR3 size: 12 residues. J gave up 13 bases and V 1 base, and 7 bases lay outside the gene matches. The CDR3 here is CAWSDQGQVQHF. The CDR3 DNA sequence: TGTGCCTGGAGTGACCAAGGACAGGTTCAGCATTTT. Variable domain in full (rest from reference TRBV30 and TRBJ1-5): SQTIHQWPATLVQPVGSPLSLECTVEGTSNPNLYWYRQAAGRGLQLLFYSVGIGQISSEVPQNLSASRPQDRQFILSSKKLLLSDSGFYLCAWSDQGQVQHFGDGTRLSIL.

The chain is built from TRBV5-6 and TRBJ1-4; TRBD1 agrees at 8 bases. V dropped 5 bases and J dropped 5; count of bases not matched to a gene: 5. Per the germline V gene, CDR1 is SGHDT and CDR2 is YYEEEE. The CDR3 contains 14 residues. In DNA form, the CDR3 reads TGTGCCAGCAGGACCAGGGGGCTAAATGAAAAACTGTTTTTT. Translated, it gives CASRTRGLNEKLFF.

This clone was seen a single time. This sequence joins TRBV3-1 (or the pseudogene TRBV3-2) and TRBJ2-7, with 12 nucleotides matching TRBD2. V lost 4 bases, J lost 3 bases, and 7 bases stayed unmatched. CDR1 and CDR2 from the germline V gene are LGHDT and YNNKEL (reference sequence). The CDR3 runs to 16 residues. The CDR3 here is CASSLRTSGVNYEQYF. CDR3 DNA: TGTGCCAGCAGCCTTCGGACTAGCGGGGTTAACTACGAGCAGTACTTC.

The chain has TRBV27 and TRBJ2-7, with 12 nucleotides matching TRBD1. Germline CDR1 is MNHEY and CDR2 is SMNVEV (reference sequence). The CDR3 has 14 residues. With 4 bases clipped from V and 5 bases from J, the junction kept 3 bases outside the gene matches. CDR3 amino acids: CASSWGQGANEQYF. For the CDR3, the DNA is TGTGCCAGCAGTTGGGGACAGGGGGCGAACGAGCAGTACTTC.

The chain has TRBV19 and TRBJ1-5; perhaps TRBD1 as D (6 bases). The V end lost 4 bases, the J end lost 1 base, and 20 bases lay between the germline ends. The CDR3 is 18 residues long. CDR1 is LNHDA and CDR2 is SQIVND in the germline V gene (reference sequence). In DNA form, the CDR3 reads TGTGCCAGTAGTAAATTCCGACAGGCCCAGTTGAGCAATCAGCCCCAGCATTTT. Translated, it gives CASSKFRQAQLSNQPQHF.

The chain combines TRBV5-1 with TRBJ1-2, with a possible D match to TRBD1 (5 bases). V was clipped by 0 bases and J by 6 bases, with 18 bases between them. The CDR3 loop spans 16 amino acids. Germline-derived CDR1 and CDR2 are SGHRS and YFSETQ. The CDR3 here is CASSLVTGGLGDGYTF. The DNA for the CDR3 is TGCGCCAGCAGCTTGGTCACCGGAGGGTTGGGGGATGGCTACACCTTC.